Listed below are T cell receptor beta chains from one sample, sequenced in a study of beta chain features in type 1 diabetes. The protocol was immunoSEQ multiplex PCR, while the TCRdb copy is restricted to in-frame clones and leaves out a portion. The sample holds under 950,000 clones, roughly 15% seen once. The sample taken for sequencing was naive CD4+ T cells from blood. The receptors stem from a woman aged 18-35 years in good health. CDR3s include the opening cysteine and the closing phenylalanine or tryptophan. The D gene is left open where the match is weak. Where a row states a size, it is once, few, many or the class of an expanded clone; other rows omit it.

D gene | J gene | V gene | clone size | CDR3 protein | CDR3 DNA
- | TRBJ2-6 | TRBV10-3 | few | CAISDTFDREVGNVLTF | TGTGCCATCAGTGATACCTTCGACAGGGAGGTAGGCAACGTCCTGACTTTC
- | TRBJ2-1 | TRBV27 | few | CASSFFGSGSRGYEQFF | TGTGCCAGCAGTTTTTTTGGGTCGGGCAGTCGGGGGTATGAGCAGTTCTTC
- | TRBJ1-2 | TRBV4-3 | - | CASSQHDIERGYTF | TGCGCCAGCAGCCAACACGACATTGAACGTGGCTACACCTTC
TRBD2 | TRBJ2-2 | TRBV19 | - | CASSSRPGLAGPIDTGELFF | TGTGCCAGTAGTAGCCGGCCGGGACTAGCGGGGCCTATCGACACCGGGGAGCTGTTTTTT
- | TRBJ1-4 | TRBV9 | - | CASSVGGGANEKLFF | TGTGCCAGCAGCGTAGGAGGGGGGGCCAATGAAAAACTGTTTTTT
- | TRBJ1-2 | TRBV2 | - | CASSSAGDGGYTF | TGTGCCAGCAGTTCCGCAGGGGATGGTGGCTACACCTTC
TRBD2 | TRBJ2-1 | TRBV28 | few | CASTDFSGSTNNEQFF | TGTGCCAGCACCGACTTTAGCGGGAGTACTAACAATGAGCAGTTCTTC
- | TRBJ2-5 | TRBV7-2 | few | CASSLVGETQYF | TGTGCCAGCAGCTTAGTTGGCGAGACCCAGTACTTC
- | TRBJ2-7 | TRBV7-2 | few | CASSLWQATYEQYF | TGTGCCAGCAGCTTGTGGCAGGCCACCTACGAGCAGTACTTC
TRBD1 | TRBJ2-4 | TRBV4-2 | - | CASSQDGTTRGKLAKNIQYF | TGTGCCAGCAGCCAAGACGGTACTACCAGGGGGAAACTAGCCAAAAACATTCAGTACTTC
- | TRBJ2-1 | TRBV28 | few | CASSFPGVNEQFF | TGTGCCAGCAGTTTTCCGGGGGTCAATGAGCAGTTCTTC
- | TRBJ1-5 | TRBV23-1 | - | CASSHPARAGDGPNQPQHF | TGCGCCAGCAGTCATCCGGCCAGGGCAGGGGATGGTCCCAATCAGCCCCAGCATTTT
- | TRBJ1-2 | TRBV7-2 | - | CASSPGDPNYGYTF | TGTGCCAGCAGCCCAGGCGACCCTAACTATGGCTACACCTTC
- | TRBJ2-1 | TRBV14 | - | CASSQGHRSYNEQFF | TGTGCCAGCAGCCAAGGACACAGGTCCTACAATGAGCAGTTCTTC
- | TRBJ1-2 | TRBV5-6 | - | CASSLAPDYYGYTF | TGTGCCAGCAGCTTGGCGCCAGATTACTATGGCTACACCTTC
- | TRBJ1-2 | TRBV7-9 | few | CASSQGHLDYGYTF | TGTGCCAGCAGCCAAGGACATCTCGACTATGGCTACACCTTC
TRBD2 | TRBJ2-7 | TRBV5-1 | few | CASSGLAGGPHEQYF | TGCGCCAGCAGCGGACTAGCGGGAGGGCCCCACGAGCAGTACTTC
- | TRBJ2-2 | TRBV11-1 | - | CASSLRGIRTGELFF | TGTGCCAGCAGCTTACGCGGGATAAGGACCGGGGAGCTGTTTTTT
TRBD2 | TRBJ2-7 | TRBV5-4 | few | CASSLAGEYEQYF | TGTGCCAGCAGCTTAGCGGGAGAATACGAGCAGTACTTC
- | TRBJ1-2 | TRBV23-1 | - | CASSQGLVRTGGYTF | TGCGCCAGCAGTCAAGGCCTTGTTCGTACAGGTGGCTACACCTTC
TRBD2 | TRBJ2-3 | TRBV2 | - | CASSALAGAGADTQYF | TGTGCCAGCAGTGCACTAGCGGGAGCTGGGGCAGATACGCAGTATTTT
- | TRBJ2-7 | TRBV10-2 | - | CASSVMSLYEQYF | TGCGCCAGCAGTGTGATGAGCTTGTACGAGCAGTACTTC
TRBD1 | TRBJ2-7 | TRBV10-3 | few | CAISEQQGTTYEQYF | TGTGCCATCAGTGAACAACAGGGGACCACCTACGAGCAGTACTTC
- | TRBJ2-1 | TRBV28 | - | CASSNPGVGFGEQFF | TGTGCCAGCAGCAACCCAGGGGTAGGTTTTGGTGAGCAGTTCTTC
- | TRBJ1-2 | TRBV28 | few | CASSLGGTNYGYTF | TGTGCCAGCAGCCTTGGTGGGACAAACTATGGCTACACCTTC
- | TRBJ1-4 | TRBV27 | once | CASSPTLNRTNEKLFF | TGTGCCAGCAGCCCCACATTGAACAGAACTAATGAAAAACTGTTTTTT
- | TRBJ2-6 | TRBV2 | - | CASSDRQLLISGANVLTF | TGTGCCAGCAGCGATAGACAGTTACTAATCTCTGGGGCCAACGTCCTGACTTTC
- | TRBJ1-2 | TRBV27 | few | CASSKATGYPNYGYTF | TGTGCCAGCAGTAAGGCCACAGGGTATCCTAACTATGGCTACACCTTC
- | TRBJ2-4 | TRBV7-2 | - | CASSLGGSAKNIQYF | TGTGCCAGCAGCCTAGGGGGATCGGCCAAAAACATTCAGTACTTC
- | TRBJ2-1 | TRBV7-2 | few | CASSATGSWKFF | TGTGCCAGCAGCGCTACGGGGAGTTGGAAGTTCTTC
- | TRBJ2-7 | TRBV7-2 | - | CASSFSGALSYEQYF | TGTGCCAGCAGCTTTTCCGGTGCACTCTCCTACGAGCAGTACTTC
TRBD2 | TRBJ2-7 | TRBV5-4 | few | CASSSGTSGPYEQYF | TGTGCCAGCAGCTCCGGGACTAGCGGTCCCTACGAGCAGTACTTC
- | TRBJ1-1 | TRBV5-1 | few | CASSSPSNTEAFF | TGCGCCAGCAGCTCCCCCTCGAACACTGAAGCTTTCTTT
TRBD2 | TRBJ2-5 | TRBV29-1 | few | CSVATSGEETQYF | TGCAGCGTTGCCACTAGCGGAGAAGAGACCCAGTACTTC
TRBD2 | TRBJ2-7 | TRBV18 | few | CASSPVSGRSHEQYF | TGTGCCAGCTCACCAGTTAGCGGGAGAAGCCACGAGCAGTACTTC
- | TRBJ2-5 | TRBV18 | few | CASLEQGRHQETQYF | TGTGCCAGCCTCGAACAGGGACGGCATCAAGAGACCCAGTACTTC
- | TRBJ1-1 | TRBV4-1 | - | CASRALIAAHTEAFF | TGCGCCAGCAGAGCCCTCATTGCAGCTCACACTGAAGCTTTCTTT
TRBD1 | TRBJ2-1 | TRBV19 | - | CASNHRDRGSNEQFF | TGTGCCAGTAATCACCGGGACAGGGGATCAAATGAGCAGTTCTTC
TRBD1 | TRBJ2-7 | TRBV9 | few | CASSVATRGLDEQYF | TGTGCCAGCAGCGTAGCTACAAGGGGGCTGGACGAGCAGTACTTC
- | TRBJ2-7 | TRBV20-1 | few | CSAREGYEQYF | TGCAGTGCTAGAGAGGGTTACGAGCAGTACTTC
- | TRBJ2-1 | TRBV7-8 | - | CASSPKIWPPQGNEQFF | TGTGCCAGCAGCCCGAAAATTTGGCCCCCACAGGGCAATGAGCAGTTCTTC
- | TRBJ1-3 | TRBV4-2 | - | CASSQNRAGSPGNTIYF | TGTGCCAGCAGCCAAAATCGGGCAGGTAGTCCTGGAAACACCATATATTTT
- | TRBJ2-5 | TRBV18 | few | CASSPPALQETQYF | TGTGCCAGCTCACCACCAGCCCTACAAGAGACCCAGTACTTC
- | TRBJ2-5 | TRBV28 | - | CASSFSARNQETQYF | TGTGCCAGCAGTTTTAGTGCCAGAAACCAAGAGACCCAGTACTTC
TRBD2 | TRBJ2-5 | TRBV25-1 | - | CASSGGTGFRGQETQYF | TGTGCCAGCAGCGGGGGGACCGGGTTTCGCGGTCAAGAGACCCAGTACTTC